The 11 T cell receptor beta chains given below trace back to one sample, sequenced in a study of cytomegalovirus exposure and HLA in healthy donors. The PCR had 60 Vbeta and 13 Jbeta primers. Sequenced by immunoSEQ multiplex PCR; TCRdb stores in-frame clones only, minus some. The sample comprises 100,000 to 150,000 clones, 70% to 80% of which are singletons, and 1.9% rests with the top ten. Source material: PBMCs. The receptors here all came from a man between 45 and 60 years old in good health and CMV-seronegative.

V gene TRBV11-1 combines with J gene TRBJ2-7; TRBD1 is a possible D gene (6 bases). Between the trimmed V and J ends, which lost 4 bases and 2 bases, there was a span of 12 bases. This CDR3 region has 14 residues. The germline CDR1 and CDR2 sequences are SGHAT and FQDESV (reference sequence). For the CDR3, the DNA is TGTGCCAGCAGCTCAGGGGACCCCCCCTACGAGCAGTACTTC. This encodes CASSSGDPPYEQYF.

This rearrangement joins TRBV5-4 to TRBJ2-3, with 8 bases identical to TRBD1. CDR3 length: 14 residues. J gave up 6 bases and V 4 bases, and 7 bases lay outside the gene matches. Germline V gene data show CDR1 as SGHNT and CDR2 as YYREEE (reference sequence). The CDR3 bases are TGTGCCAGCAGCCCTGGACAGGGAGCCGATACGCAGTATTTT. It translates to CASSPGQGADTQYF.

J is TRBJ1-4 and V is TRBV9, with D tentatively TRBD1 (6 bases). Trimming left V 7 bases short and J 2 bases short, with 15 bases between. Looked up from germline, CDR1 is SGDLS and CDR2 is YYNGEE. This CDR3 spans 15 amino acids. The CDR3 reads CASGPGETTNEKLFF. The CDR3 coding sequence is TGTGCCAGCGGACCAGGGGAGACCACTAATGAAAAACTGTTTTTT.

J is TRBJ2-3 and V is TRBV18; 8 nucleotides agree with TRBD1. The germline gives CDR1 KGHSH, CDR2 LQKENI. Trimming cost V 8 bases and J 5 bases; bases outside gene matches: 6. The CDR3 totals 13 residues. In DNA form, the CDR3 reads TGTGCCAGCACGGACAGGGCATTAGATACGCAGTATTTT. Its translation: CASTDRALDTQYF.

The gene calls are TRBV1 and TRBJ2-2; the DNA was not compared with TRBD2, the D call given in the table. TRBV1 is an annotated pseudogene. This CDR3 spans 15 amino acids. The CDR3 sequence: CTSSRAGANTGELFF. For the CDR3, the DNA is TGCACCAGCAGTAGGGCGGGGGCGAACACCGGGGAGCTGTTTTTT.

The chain joins TRBV5-1 to TRBJ2-3; 9 bases line up with TRBD2. The ends lost 0 bases at V and 2 bases at J; junction bases unmatched: 7. Germline CDR1 SGHRS, CDR2 YFSETQ. The CDR3 loop spans 17 amino acids. CDR3 sequence reads: CASSLARGGRATDTQYF. The CDR3 nucleotides are TGCGCCAGCAGCTTGGCTCGGGGCGGGAGGGCCACAGATACGCAGTATTTT.

This CDR3 reads CASSLGQGVYGYTF. The CDR3 DNA follows: TGTGCCAGCAGCTTGGGACAGGGAGTCTATGGCTACACCTTC. The V gene is TRBV5-5, the J gene TRBJ1-2, with 7 bases fitting TRBD1. V gave up 0 bases and J gave up 4 bases; unmatched junction bases: 3. Germline V gene sequence: CDR1 SGHKS, CDR2 YYEKEE (reference sequence). CDR3 length: 14 amino acids.

This chain joins TRBV4-1 and TRBJ1-4; 8 bases map to TRBD1. There are 16 residues in the CDR3. Germline assignment: CDR1 MGHRA and CDR2 YSYEKL. Germline trimming cut 1 base from V and 8 bases from J; bases unmatched to any gene: 9. The CDR3 region is CASSQGITGGREKLFF. The CDR3 DNA follows: TGCGCCAGCAGCCAAGGGATAACAGGGGGAAGAGAAAAACTGTTTTTT.

This chain joins TRBV6-1 and TRBJ1-2, with a weak D call TRBD1 (6 bases). The ends were cut back, 5 bases at V and 0 bases at J, with 13 bases in the middle. This CDR3 is built from 15 residues. Germline assignment: CDR1 MNHNS and CDR2 SASEGT. The CDR3 DNA follows: TGTGCCAGCAGTCCCCGACAGGAGCCTAACTATGGCTACACCTTC. Its protein is CASSPRQEPNYGYTF.

The rearrangement uses TRBV4-1 and TRBJ2-4; D ambiguous. The ends were cut back, 2 bases at V and 0 bases at J, with 8 bases in the middle. Germline V gene sequence: CDR1 MGHRA, CDR2 YSYEKL. The CDR3 spans 15 residues. CDR3 in DNA: TGCGCCAGCAGCCAACCACATAAAGCCAAAAACATTCAGTACTTC. This gives the protein CASSQPHKAKNIQYF.

The chain uses TRBV14 and TRBJ2-5; TRBD2 might be the D (5 bases). The CDR3 runs 14 residues. Germline assignment: CDR1 SGHDN and CDR2 FVKESK. With 3 bases removed from V and 2 bases from J, the gap between germline ends came to 10 bases. The CDR3 DNA reads as TGTGCCAGCAGCCAGAGGGTCATACAAGAGACCCAGTACTTC. Residues: CASSQRVIQETQYF.